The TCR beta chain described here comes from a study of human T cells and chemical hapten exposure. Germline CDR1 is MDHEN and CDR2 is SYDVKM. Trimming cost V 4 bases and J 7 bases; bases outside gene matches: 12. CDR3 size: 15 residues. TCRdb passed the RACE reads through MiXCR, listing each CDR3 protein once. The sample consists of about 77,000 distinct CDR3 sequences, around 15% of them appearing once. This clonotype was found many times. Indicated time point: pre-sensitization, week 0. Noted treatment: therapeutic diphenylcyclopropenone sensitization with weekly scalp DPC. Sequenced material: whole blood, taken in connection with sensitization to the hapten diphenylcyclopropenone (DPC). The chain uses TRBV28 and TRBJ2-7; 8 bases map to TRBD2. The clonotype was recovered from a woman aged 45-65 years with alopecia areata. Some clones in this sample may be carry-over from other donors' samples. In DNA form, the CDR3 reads TGTGCCAGCAGTTCGGCCGGGAGGGCGAAGGAAGAGCAGTACTTC. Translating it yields CASSSAGRAKEEQYF. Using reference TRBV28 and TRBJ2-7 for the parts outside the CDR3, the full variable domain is DVKVTQSSRYLVKRTGEKVFLECVQDMDHENMFWYRQDPGLGLRLIYFSYDVKMKEKGDIPEGYSVSREKKERFSLILESASTNQTSMYLCASSSAGRAKEEQYFGPGTRLTVT.